Following are 16 T cell receptor beta chains from one sample sequenced in a study of technical replicates of blood from several donors. Clones were read by immunoSEQ multiplex PCR, and TCRdb kept only the in-frame ones, dropping some. The sample yields approximately 80,000 clones, around nine tenths seen once. The sequencing sample was made of T cells isolated from PBMCs. The receptors shown here come from a human donor in good health.

On this clone itself: Germline is not matched at one junction end, which may reflect a read error. This chain connects TRBV4-2 to TRBJ2-7; 12 bases are shared with TRBD1. The germline V gene encodes CDR1 LGHNA and CDR2 YNFKEQ. CDR3 length: 18 residues. Written as DNA, the CDR3 is TGTGCCAGCAGTCAAGGTGCCGGGACAGGGGGCAAGTTCTACGAGCAGTACTTC. As protein: CASSQGAGTGGKFYEQYF.

The V call is TRBV10-2, the J call TRBJ1-5; possibly TRBD1 for D (6 bases). V shed 9 bases and J shed 0 bases, with 9 bases lying between them. Germline CDR1 WSHSY, CDR2 SAAADI. The CDR3 runs to 13 residues. The CDR3 spells CASTGTSNQPQHF. The CDR3 coding sequence is TGCGCCAGTACAGGGACTAGCAATCAGCCCCAGCATTTT.

DNA of the CDR3: TGCGCCAGCAGCTTGGCCCGGACAGGGGGTCCAGATACGCAGTATTTT. It specifies CASSLARTGGPDTQYF. The chain joins TRBV5-1 to TRBJ2-3; 10 bases line up with TRBD1. V lost 0 bases, J lost 4 bases, and 5 bases stayed unmatched. Germline V gene data show CDR1 as SGHRS and CDR2 as YFSETQ. The CDR3 totals 16 residues.

This clone has a handful of counts. This chain uses TRBV30 with TRBJ1-1; unclear D gene. The CDR3 has 12 residues. Trimming took off 0 bases at V and 5 bases at J, with 7 bases between the two ends. Germline CDR1 is GTSNPN and CDR2 is SVGIG (reference sequence). The CDR3 bases are TGTGCCTGGAGTGTACGGAGTACTGAAGCTTTCTTT. Translating gives CAWSVRSTEAFF.

V and J are TRBV5-5 and TRBJ2-1; 8 nucleotides line up with TRBD2. Looked up from germline, CDR1 is SGHKS and CDR2 is YYEKEE (reference sequence). V gave up 0 bases and J gave up 1 base; unmatched junction bases: 12. The CDR3 runs to 19 residues. The CDR3 region has the DNA TGTGCCAGCAGCTTGGGGTTTTCGCTAGCGGGTCATTCCTACAATGAGCAGTTCTTC. It translates to CASSLGFSLAGHSYNEQFF.

The rearrangement links TRBV27 to TRBJ1-1, with TRBD1 matching over 7 bases. Germline assignment: CDR1 MNHEY and CDR2 SMNVEV (reference sequence). After removal of 6 bases from V and 0 bases from J, the junction contained 7 bases not matched to a gene. This CDR3 contains 15 residues. The CDR3 DNA is TGTGCCAGCAGGCGGACGGACAGGTTGAACACTGAAGCTTTCTTT. It is translated as CASRRTDRLNTEAFF.

The CDR3 reads CAWNKDRVSYEQYF. CDR3 in DNA: TGTGCCTGGAATAAGGACAGGGTCTCCTACGAGCAGTACTTC. The chain uses TRBV30 and TRBJ2-7; 8 bases line up with TRBD1. CDR3 length: 14 residues. Germline loops: CDR1 GTSNPN, CDR2 SVGIG (reference sequence). Unmatched junction bases numbered 5, after V lost 4 bases and J lost 0 bases.

This clone appeared a few times. The chain carries TRBV28 and TRBJ1-5; 7 bases map to TRBD1. The ends lost 4 bases at V and 7 bases at J; junction bases unmatched: 10. Per germline, CDR1 MDHEN and CDR2 SYDVKM. The CDR3 has 15 amino acids. The chain's CDR3 is CASSSGTWTGQPQHF. As DNA, the CDR3 is TGTGCCAGCAGTTCCGGGACTTGGACAGGACAGCCCCAGCATTTT.

The CDR3 DNA reads as TGTGCCATCAGCGGGACATCTTCCTACAATGAGCAGTTCTTC. Translating it yields CAISGTSSYNEQFF. The V call is TRBV10-3, the J call TRBJ2-1, with a tentative D call TRBD1 (6 bases). The CDR3 has 14 residues. Looked up from germline, CDR1 is ENHRY and CDR2 is SYGVKD. Trimming pared 6 bases from V and 1 base from J, leaving 10 bases between.

This clone was seen more than once but under ten times. J is TRBJ1-4 and V is TRBV29-1, with 11 bases fitting TRBD1. This CDR3 spans 16 amino acids. Trimming removed 3 bases from V and 6 bases from J; junction bases left unmatched: 9. Germline assignment: CDR1 SQVTM and CDR2 ANQGSEA. The CDR3: CSVESLGQGEDEKLFF. As DNA, the CDR3 is TGCAGCGTTGAGAGTTTGGGACAGGGGGAGGATGAAAAACTGTTTTTT.

The J gene is TRBJ1-1, the V gene TRBV29-1; D is possibly TRBD1 (5 bases). This CDR3 contains 14 residues. V was pared by 7 bases and J by 0 bases, with 15 bases between. CDR1 is SQVTM, CDR2 ANQGSEA, per germline. DNA for the CDR3: TGCAGCGCCGGGACTTCGGGTGTGAACACTGAAGCTTTCTTT. Amino acids: CSAGTSGVNTEAFF.

V usage is TRBV2 and J usage is TRBJ2-1; 8 bases fit TRBD1. Trimming removed 10 bases from V and 1 base from J; junction bases left unmatched: 9. The CDR3 is 15 amino acids. The germline gives CDR1 SNHLY, CDR2 FYNNEI. The CDR3 nucleotides are TGTGCCATCTCCCAGGGGGCTGGGTCCTACAATGAGCAGTTCTTC. Amino acid sequence: CAISQGAGSYNEQFF.

This chain links TRBV4-1 with TRBJ2-7; D unresolved. Germline loops: CDR1 MGHRA, CDR2 YSYEKL. Trimming stripped 2 bases from V and 0 bases from J, with 8 bases between. The CDR3 totals 14 residues. CDR3 protein: CASSQPVRSYEQYF. For the CDR3, the DNA is TGCGCCAGCAGCCAACCAGTTCGCTCCTACGAGCAGTACTTC.

The chain combines TRBV10-1 with TRBJ2-2, with TRBD1 identical over 8 bases. V was clipped by 7 bases and J by 8 bases; unmatched bases: 9. The CDR3 runs 14 residues. Germline-derived CDR1 and CDR2 are WNHNN and SYGVQD (reference sequence). The CDR3, as DNA: TGCGCCAGCACCAGACAGGGGTCACTAGGGGAGCTGTTTTTT. This codes for CASTRQGSLGELFF.

This chain joins TRBV6-1 and TRBJ2-5; D perhaps matches TRBD2 (6 bases). V was cut by 2 bases and J by 7 bases, with 20 bases left in between. The V gene's germline CDR1 is MNHNS and CDR2 SASEGT. The CDR3 consists of 16 residues. CDR3 in amino acids: CASSEPGDSDPGTQYF. CDR3 DNA sequence: TGTGCCAGCAGTGAACCGGGAGACTCAGACCCGGGGACCCAGTACTTC.

The V call is TRBV6-5, the J call TRBJ2-7; 12 bases are a match to TRBD1. Germline CDR1 and CDR2: MNHEY and SVGAGI. Germline trimming cut 2 bases from V and 7 bases from J; bases unmatched to any gene: 9. The CDR3 sequence is 16 residues long. The CDR3 DNA sequence: TGTGCCAGCAGTTACGGTGGGACAGGGGGCTTGAGTGAGCAGTACTTC. Amino acids: CASSYGGTGGLSEQYF.